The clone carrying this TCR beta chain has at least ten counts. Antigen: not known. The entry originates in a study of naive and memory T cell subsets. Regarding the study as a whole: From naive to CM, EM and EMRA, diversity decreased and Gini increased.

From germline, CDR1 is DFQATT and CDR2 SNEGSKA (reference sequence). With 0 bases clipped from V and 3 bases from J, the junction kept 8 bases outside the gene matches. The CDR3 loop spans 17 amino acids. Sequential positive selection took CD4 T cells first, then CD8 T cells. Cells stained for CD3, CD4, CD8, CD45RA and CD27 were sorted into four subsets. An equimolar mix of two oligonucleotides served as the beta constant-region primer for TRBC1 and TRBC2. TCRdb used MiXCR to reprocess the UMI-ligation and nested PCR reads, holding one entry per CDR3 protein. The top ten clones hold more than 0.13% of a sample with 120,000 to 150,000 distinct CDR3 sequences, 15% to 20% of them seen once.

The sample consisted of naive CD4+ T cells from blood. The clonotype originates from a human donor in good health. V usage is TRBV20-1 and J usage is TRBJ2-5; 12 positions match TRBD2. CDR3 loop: CSARDLTSGSLEETQYF. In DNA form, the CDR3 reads TGCAGTGCTAGAGATTTGACTAGCGGGAGCTTGGAAGAGACCCAGTACTTC.